This T cell receptor beta chain originates from a study of blood T cell repertoires in COVID-19. At the level of the study: Researchers got acute and convalescent COVID-19 samples from the United States, Italy and Spain.

CDR1 is SGHNT and CDR2 is YYREEE in the germline V gene (reference sequence). V shed 4 bases, J shed 6 bases, and the junction held 4 bases outside the gene matches. CDR3 length: 14 amino acids. Only in-frame clones appear in the TCRdb table, and some are missing; sequencing was by immunoSEQ multiplex PCR. The table lists a few hundred thousand clones, around 90% of them singletons. Sequencing input: peripheral blood. The chain employs TRBV5-4 and TRBJ1-5; 10 nucleotides line up with TRBD1. The receptor was derived from a person aged 18 to 30 with COVID-19, enrolled during active disease. CDR3 sequence (DNA): TGTGCCAGCAGCATAGACAGGGGGCTTCAGCCCCAGCATTTT. Protein: CASSIDRGLQPQHF.